This TCR beta chain appears in the sequencing data of a study of CXCR3-negative and CXCR3-positive naive CD8 T cells. Study-wide points: For CXCR3-positive naive cells, TRB CDR3s were more hydrophobic than those of CXCR3-negative naive cells. TRBV-TRBJ usage matched between naive CXCR3-negative and CXCR3-positive cells but not between memory cells. Cryopreservation partially lowered CXCR3 expression, so most assays used fresh PBMCs.

CDR1 and CDR2 (germline): LGHDT, YNNKEL (reference sequence). The CDR3 runs to 17 residues. It was by 5' RACE with UMI labels that the TRB cDNA libraries were prepared. Reanalyzing the 5' RACE reads, TCRdb keeps one entry per CDR3 protein, without DNA. The sample table includes under 85,000 distinct CDR3 sequences. CD45RO-CCR7+CD27+CD95- cells counted as naive CD8+ T cells. In regard to this clonotype: Its target is not known.

This chain uses TRBV3-1 with TRBJ2-7; TCRdb proposes TRBD1, but this gene call is untestable without DNA. Sample: naive CXCR3+ CD8+ T cells from blood. Noted subset: CD45RO-CCR7+CD27+CD95- naive CD8+ T cells expressing CXCR3 (TNR3+). This clonotype was sampled from a human donor in good health. Some clones in this sample may be carry-over from other donors' samples. The CDR3 loop reads CASSLRAQGFFKDEQYF.